These T cell receptor beta chains were read from a single sample in a study of OX40 agonist ivuxolimab in advanced cancers. This table comes from immunoSEQ multiplex PCR, and its TCRdb copy is limited to in-frame clones, with some not included. The top ten hold about 33% of the sample, which has approximately 35,000 clones, approximately 92% seen once. Sequenced here: CD4+ or CD8+ T cells sorted from blood, sampled in a trial of the OX40 agonist ivuxolimab. The receptors were gathered from an adult with an advanced solid tumor such as melanoma, head and neck, liver or kidney cancer. The CDR3 runs from the conserved cysteine through the conserved F or W.

v_call: TRBV9
j_call: TRBJ2-1
cdr3_aa: CASSTILAGGSNEQFF

v_call: TRBV9
j_call: TRBJ2-7
cdr3_aa: CASSVVSGSPEQYF

v_call: TRBV19
j_call: TRBJ2-3
cdr3_aa: CASSIQDSTDTQYF

v_call: TRBV28
j_call: TRBJ2-3
cdr3_aa: CASSMAQARDTQYF

v_call: TRBV11-2
j_call: TRBJ2-7
cdr3_aa: CASSFGRDEQYF

v_call: TRBV28
j_call: TRBJ2-7
cdr3_aa: CASAERTYEQYF

v_call: TRBV11-2
j_call: TRBJ1-4
cdr3_aa: CASRFNMELFF

v_call: TRBV19
j_call: TRBJ2-1
cdr3_aa: CASSISGGSYNEQFF

v_call: TRBV28
j_call: TRBJ1-6
cdr3_aa: CASSLRTAYSSYNSPLHF

v_call: TRBV7-2
j_call: TRBJ1-2
cdr3_aa: CASSFLQLSYGYTF

v_call: TRBV29-1
j_call: TRBJ1-3
cdr3_aa: CSVEGWGREGNTIYF

v_call: TRBV14
j_call: TRBJ2-7
cdr3_aa: CASTRSGWDEQYF

v_call: TRBV19
j_call: TRBJ1-2
cdr3_aa: CASSNWTGGKEGYTF

v_call: TRBV27
j_call: TRBJ1-1
cdr3_aa: CASSLGTGGNTEAFF

v_call: TRBV5-3
j_call: TRBJ2-7
cdr3_aa: CASSLDLFGEQYF

v_call: TRBV19
j_call: TRBJ2-7
cdr3_aa: CASSMGVNYEQYF

v_call: TRBV6-5
j_call: TRBJ2-2
cdr3_aa: CASTPGQGITGELFF

v_call: TRBV14
j_call: TRBJ2-1
cdr3_aa: CASSQDQTSGRRGAYNEQFF

v_call: TRBV28
j_call: TRBJ2-5
cdr3_aa: CASSLLAFQGTQYF

v_call: TRBV29-1
j_call: TRBJ2-1
cdr3_aa: CSVEDKGDLYNEQFF

v_call: TRBV27
j_call: TRBJ1-2
cdr3_aa: CASSSPGGYGYTF

v_call: TRBV27
j_call: TRBJ2-1
cdr3_aa: CASSYGRAGEQFF

v_call: TRBV28
j_call: TRBJ2-7
cdr3_aa: CATAQGSLFYEQYF

v_call: TRBV11-2
j_call: TRBJ1-3
cdr3_aa: CASTQGGLDGNTIYF

v_call: TRBV27
j_call: TRBJ2-3
cdr3_aa: CASNSQGPLPSGTDTQYF

v_call: TRBV9
j_call: TRBJ2-3
cdr3_aa: CATTPSSAFTDTQYF

v_call: TRBV7-3
j_call: TRBJ2-1
cdr3_aa: CASSWEGDNEQFF

v_call: TRBV7-9
j_call: TRBJ2-7
cdr3_aa: CASSSTETSARVYEQYF

v_call: TRBV19
j_call: TRBJ2-7
cdr3_aa: CASSWNYEQYF

v_call: TRBV6-6
j_call: TRBJ1-5
cdr3_aa: CASSYTGGYSNQPQHF

v_call: TRBV11-1
j_call: TRBJ2-2
cdr3_aa: CASSSDRLAEVTGELFF

v_call: TRBV4-1
j_call: TRBJ2-2
cdr3_aa: CASSHPQTSGGGELFF

v_call: TRBV11-2
j_call: TRBJ2-7
cdr3_aa: CASRWTSGSYYEQYF

v_call: TRBV27
j_call: TRBJ1-4
cdr3_aa: CASSTWDRGPGNEKLFF

v_call: TRBV7-9
j_call: TRBJ1-2
cdr3_aa: CASSLDAGPEGYTF

v_call: TRBV13
j_call: TRBJ2-7
cdr3_aa: CASSTALSGRGSYEQYF

v_call: TRBV25-1
j_call: TRBJ2-3
cdr3_aa: CASSDPGRGLRTDTQYF

v_call: TRBV7-2
j_call: TRBJ1-1
cdr3_aa: CASSPGKYTEAFF

v_call: TRBV28
j_call: TRBJ2-3
cdr3_aa: CASSLLTGRTDTQYF

v_call: TRBV5-4
j_call: TRBJ2-1
cdr3_aa: CASSESKLAGGPYNEQFF

v_call: TRBV29-1
j_call: TRBJ2-7
cdr3_aa: CSVERRRGSAYEQYF

v_call: TRBV27
j_call: TRBJ2-7
cdr3_aa: CASSPSDRGPSYEQYF

v_call: TRBV10-2
j_call: TRBJ2-7
cdr3_aa: CASSESPGGNEQYF

v_call: TRBV7-9
j_call: TRBJ2-3
cdr3_aa: CASSFSGAVEDTQYF

v_call: TRBV28
j_call: TRBJ2-2
cdr3_aa: CASSFSGRWNTGELFF

v_call: TRBV5-5
j_call: TRBJ2-7
cdr3_aa: CASSLEGKSSYEQYF

v_call: TRBV7-7
j_call: TRBJ1-2
cdr3_aa: CASSFQEANYGYTF

v_call: TRBV5-1
j_call: TRBJ2-7
cdr3_aa: CASTLWSGADYEQYF

v_call: TRBV7-6
j_call: TRBJ2-5
cdr3_aa: CASSLVPTAQETQYF

v_call: TRBV15
j_call: TRBJ2-7
cdr3_aa: CATSTAPLLTGTGNEQYF

v_call: TRBV2
j_call: TRBJ2-7
cdr3_aa: CASSATLLAGAHEQYF

v_call: TRBV30
j_call: TRBJ2-2
cdr3_aa: CAWSVSRGGTGELFF

v_call: TRBV10-3
j_call: TRBJ2-1
cdr3_aa: CAIRDFEQFF

v_call: TRBV27
j_call: TRBJ1-5
cdr3_aa: CASSPLAGAGDQPQHF

v_call: TRBV27
j_call: TRBJ2-1
cdr3_aa: CASSKGLAGGSEQFF

v_call: TRBV7-9
j_call: TRBJ2-7
cdr3_aa: CASSLTSGRVSSYEQYF

v_call: TRBV5-4
j_call: TRBJ2-7
cdr3_aa: CASSLRSGGVIGYEQYF

v_call: TRBV4-3
j_call: TRBJ2-7
cdr3_aa: CASSQDDYRDEQYF

v_call: TRBV19
j_call: TRBJ1-5
cdr3_aa: CASGSIAQHF

v_call: TRBV4-1
j_call: TRBJ2-5
cdr3_aa: CASSPWDRQETQYF